Listed here is a single T cell receptor beta chain. TRB amplification used roughly 250 ng of peripheral blood genomic DNA. This sample is drawn from a study of T cell clusters in autoimmune cytopenias. TRB was amplified by touch-down multiplex PCR, primer pools A and B combined. No DNA is given; TCRdb re-called the multiplex PCR reads and lists each CDR3 protein once. This table lists over 10,000 distinct CDR3 sequences. The CDR3 totals 16 residues. Per the germline V gene, CDR1 is PRHDT and CDR2 is FYEKMQ (reference sequence). These data also featured in a second study, about T cell repertoires in aging, cancer and after chemotherapy.

The material sequenced was peripheral blood. The V gene is TRBV13, the J gene TRBJ2-5; TCRdb returns TRBD2, unconfirmable since there is no DNA. The sequence came from a human donor in good health. The CDR3 sequence is CASSLERQGRRETQYF.